The clone carrying this T cell receptor (beta chain) was found once. Its antigen is unidentified. Documented time point: week 47, end of study. All doses held 300 ug of mutant IDH1 20-mer peptide, with topical imiquimod. New IDH1-mutant, ATRX-lost WHO grade 3 or 4 astrocytomas occurred in donors. This specimen belongs to a study of a mutant IDH1 vaccine in newly diagnosed glioma. Whole-study context: Vaccine dosing followed radiotherapy by 4-6 weeks, or accompanied temozolomide cycles.

Produced via immunoSEQ multiplex PCR; TCRdb's table is partial and in-frame only. Of 50,000 to 65,000 clones in the sample, roughly four fifths are singletons; the top ten hold approximately 3.5%. The receptor's source is a woman aged 45 to 65 with glioma. Sample: PBMCs, taken from a glioma patient whose treatment included an IDH1 peptide vaccine.

CDR3 DNA: TGTGCTAGTGGTCCTGGGGGAGGCGAGACCCAGTACTTC. It codes for CASGPGGGETQYF. The chain combines TRBV12-5 with TRBJ2-5, with D possibly being TRBD2 (6 bases). From germline, CDR1 is LGHNT and CDR2 FRNRAP. V was clipped by 5 bases and J by 5 bases, with 12 bases between them. The CDR3 consists of 13 residues.